This T cell receptor beta chain was sequenced for a study of cytomegalovirus exposure and HLA in healthy donors. Overall study: Out of 398 genotyped donors, about 76% belonged to the Caucasian-associated ancestry cluster.

Researchers ran the PCR with 60 Vbeta and 13 Jbeta primers. Clones were sequenced by immunoSEQ multiplex PCR, and TCRdb holds only the in-frame ones, with some missing. The profile shows roughly 140,000 clones, around 82% of them singletons. Study-wide points: Later analysis identified a missense DCLRE1C variant that was linked to TCR beta V- and J-gene trimming. A later analysis showed HLA-associated TCR beta chains outstripping equally common others in clonal expansion.

Germline CDR1 and CDR2: SQVTM and ANQGSEA. With 3 bases clipped from V and 4 bases from J, the junction kept 7 bases outside the gene matches. This CDR3 is 14 amino acids long. As to this clone: Its cognate antigen is unknown.

Source material: PBMCs. This clonotype originated in a female donor in good health and CMV-seronegative. V gene TRBV29-1 combines with J gene TRBJ1-1; 8 bases line up with TRBD1. The CDR3 spells CSVENRGRFTEAFF. The CDR3 DNA follows: TGCAGCGTTGAGAACAGGGGGAGGTTCACTGAAGCTTTCTTT.